This is a list of T cell receptor beta chains from one sample in a study of blood T cells in healthy people across ages. One entry per CDR3 protein, called by TCRdb with MiXCR from the 5' RACE reads. The sample carries about 1 million distinct CDR3 sequences, around 45% recorded once. The sequenced material came from blood. These receptors all come from a woman aged 55-70 years in good health. Both conserved end residues are part of each CDR3. The D gene is left open where the match is weak. Size is omitted from some rows. Given values are once, few, many or a class for expanded clones.

DNA	CDR3	V	size	J	D
TGTGCCAGCGCCAGGGGAAGGGTAGATACGCAGTATTTT	CASARGRVDTQYF	TRBV12-3/TRBV12-4	.	TRBJ2-3	.
TGTGCCAGCAGTCCCTGGGGGGAGCAGCCCCAGCATTTT	CASSPWGEQPQHF	TRBV6-2/TRBV6-3	.	TRBJ1-5	.
TGTGCCAGCAGCACGGGACAGCTAAGGGGCAAAAACATTCAGTACTTC	CASSTGQLRGKNIQYF	TRBV9	.	TRBJ2-4	TRBD1
TGTGCCAGCAGCGTCGACGTGGGCTATGGCTACACCTTC	CASSVDVGYGYTF	TRBV7-2	few	TRBJ1-2	.
TGCGCCAGCAGCTTGGGACTAGCCTCCTACGATGAGCAGTACTTC	CASSLGLASYDEQYF	TRBV5-1	.	TRBJ2-7	TRBD2
TGCAGTGCTAGCTCCGAGGGACTAGCGGCCCGAAGGCAGTTCTTC	CSASSEGLAARRQFF	TRBV20-1	once	TRBJ2-1	TRBD2
TGTGCCACCAGCAGACCAGGGGATCCCCACGAGCAGTACTTC	CATSRPGDPHEQYF	TRBV15	.	TRBJ2-7	.
TGTGCCCCGCTAAGCGTGAAAGGCTCCTACGAGCAGTACTTC	CAPLSVKGSYEQYF	TRBV7-6	.	TRBJ2-7	.
TGTGCCATCAGTGTGTCAGCAGGGACGAGGGAGGCCAACGTCCTGACTTTC	CAISVSAGTREANVLTF	TRBV10-3	few	TRBJ2-6	.
TGCGCCAGCAGCCAAGAAGCGGTTTACCAAGAGACCCAGTACTTC	CASSQEAVYQETQYF	TRBV4-1	.	TRBJ2-5	.
TGTGCCAGCAGGCAGGGGGCTGGGGCCAACGTCCTGACTTTC	CASRQGAGANVLTF	TRBV6-6	.	TRBJ2-6	TRBD1
TGTGCCAGCAGTTACGGGACAGGGGGGGCCGAGCAGTACTTC	CASSYGTGGAEQYF	TRBV12-3/TRBV12-4	.	TRBJ2-7	TRBD1
TGTGCCAGCAACGAACGGGACAGGGGTCAAGAGACCCAGTACTTC	CASNERDRGQETQYF	TRBV2	few	TRBJ2-5	TRBD1
TGTGCCAGCAGTTTGGCGGCCTCTCCGAACAGCAATCAGCCCCAGCATTTT	CASSLAASPNSNQPQHF	TRBV12-3/TRBV12-4	.	TRBJ1-5	.
TGCGCCAGCAGCTTCGCCTCAACTAGCACAGATACGCAGTATTTT	CASSFASTSTDTQYF	TRBV5-1	.	TRBJ2-3	.
TGTGCCAGCAGCAAAGTGGGACTAGCGGGAGCAGAGACCCAGTACTTC	CASSKVGLAGAETQYF	TRBV21-1	.	TRBJ2-5	.
TGCAGCGTTCGAGAGGCTGGGGCCAACGTCCTGACTTTC	CSVREAGANVLTF	TRBV29-1	many	TRBJ2-6	.
TGTGCCAGCAGCCAACTGACTATCAATGAGCAGTTCTTC	CASSQLTINEQFF	TRBV4-2	.	TRBJ2-1	.
TGTGCCAGCAGCTTAGATGGCGCCTCCTACGAGCAGTACTTC	CASSLDGASYEQYF	TRBV11-2	few	TRBJ2-7	.
TGTGCCAGCAGTTTATCGCGCACAGGGGGAGGTCAGCCCCAGCATTTT	CASSLSRTGGGQPQHF	TRBV27	few	TRBJ1-5	TRBD1
TGTGCCAGCAGCCCGGGGCGGTCCTATGGCTACACCTTC	CASSPGRSYGYTF	TRBV5-6	.	TRBJ1-2	.
TGCAGTGCTAGAGTGGCAGGGGCCCGAAACAACTACGAGCAGTACTTC	CSARVAGARNNYEQYF	TRBV20-1	.	TRBJ2-7	.
TGTGCCAGCAGCCAAGGAGGGATTGGGTACGAGCAGTACTTC	CASSQGGIGYEQYF	TRBV3-1	.	TRBJ2-7	.
TGTGCCAGCAGCCCAAAGACAGGGAGCGTCTACACCTTC	CASSPKTGSVYTF	TRBV7-9	.	TRBJ1-2	TRBD1
TGTGCCAGCAGTCAAGGGGGTTTCCATAACGAGCAGTACTTC	CASSQGGFHNEQYF	TRBV27	.	TRBJ2-7	.
TGTGCCAGCAGCCCTTATGGGGAGGACCGCACAGATACGCAGTATTTT	CASSPYGEDRTDTQYF	TRBV12-3/TRBV12-4	.	TRBJ2-3	.